The TCR beta chain described here comes from a study of OX40 agonist ivuxolimab in advanced cancers. As for the study in general: While on treatment, patients had intravenous ivuxolimab at 0.01 to 10 mg/kg every 2 weeks. Of mixed ages from about 20 to 90 and averaging around 60 years, the group was about 80% male. Past anti-PD-1, anti-PD-L1 or anti-CTLA-4 therapy was accepted, and 30% to 50% had received some. Study-wide results and limits: Nonresponders, in some cases, also had low normalized T-cell clonal expansion.

On this clone itself: Its cognate antigen is unknown.

Profiling relied on immunoSEQ multiplex PCR, and the TCRdb table lists in-frame clones only, not all of them. Of 60,000 to 100,000 clones listed, about 90% are singletons. This specimen consisted of CD4+ or CD8+ T cells sorted from blood, obtained in a trial of the OX40 agonist ivuxolimab. The clonotype comes from an adult with an advanced solid tumor such as melanoma, head and neck, liver or kidney cancer.

CDR3 DNA sequence: TGTGCCTGGAGCAGGACATTTTGGGGGAACACTGAAGCTTTCTTT. Its protein is CAWSRTFWGNTEAFF. This chain links TRBV30 with TRBJ1-1; D might be TRBD1 (5 bases). CDR1 GTSNPN and CDR2 SVGIG come from the germline V gene (reference sequence). V was trimmed by 3 bases and J by 1 base, leaving 15 bases between them. The CDR3 spans 15 residues.